Sequencing of this T cell receptor (beta chain) was carried out in a study of cytomegalovirus exposure and HLA in healthy donors. Points from the study as a whole: Later analysis reportedly placed an Asian-associated ancestry cluster below the roughly 680-donor mean in N-insertions. Later analysis identified a missense DCLRE1C variant that was linked to TCR beta V- and J-gene trimming.

This clone was seen just once. What it binds is unknown. A multiplex PCR was run with 60 Vbeta primers and 13 Jbeta primers. TCRdb's table, derived via immunoSEQ multiplex PCR, lists solely in-frame clones and lacks some. The data hold some 91,000 clones, with 86% observed a single time. Sequencing input: PBMCs. The sequence derives from a young man in good health and CMV-seropositive.

CDR3 bases: TGTGCCATCAAAGCGGGAGACGGGTACGAGCAGTACTTC. It specifies CAIKAGDGYEQYF. The rearrangement joins TRBV10-3 to TRBJ2-7; 8 positions match TRBD2. The CDR3 sequence is 13 residues long. J lost 4 bases, V lost 7 bases, and 6 bases had no gene match. Germline V gene data show CDR1 as ENHRY and CDR2 as SYGVKD.